This passage covers 8 T cell receptor beta chains from one sample sequenced in a study of blood T cell repertoires in COVID-19 (dated by TCRdb to about 2020). Library generation was performed with the immunoSEQ multiplex PCR assay. Entries here come from immuneACCESS through TCRdb and include only in-frame sequences with V and J called. Some clones fail to appear in such tables; in the studies checked, an unresolved V gene covers under half of the shortfall, and the cause of the remainder is unknown. This sample has about 280,000 clones in its table, and roughly 90% of those were observed once. Of the sample, about 3% falls within the top ten clones. Sequencing was done on a sample of peripheral blood. These receptors were obtained from a woman younger than 45 with active or convalescent COVID-19.

V is TRBV7-2 and J is TRBJ1-1, with D maybe TRBD1 (5 bases). Germline lookup yields CDR1 SGHTA and CDR2 FQGNSA. The CDR3 consists of 14 residues. V was shortened by 3 bases and J by 5 bases, with 13 bases between the two germline ends. As DNA, the CDR3 is TGTGCCAGCAGCTTTCAGGGAATTCGGACTGAAGCTTTCTTT. It specifies CASSFQGIRTEAFF.

The chain joins TRBV20-1 to TRBJ2-3; TRBD2 might be the D (6 bases). Trimming pared 7 bases from V and 4 bases from J, leaving 15 bases between. This CDR3 is 13 amino acids long. Germline V gene lookup returns CDR1 DFQATT and CDR2 SNEGSKA (reference sequence). The CDR3 protein is CSVNERGSDTQYF. CDR3 nucleotide sequence: TGCAGTGTTAATGAACGGGGGTCAGATACGCAGTATTTT.

The V gene is TRBV4-3, the J gene TRBJ2-3; unclear D gene. CDR1 LGHNA and CDR2 YSLEER come from the germline V gene. Between the trimmed V and J ends, which lost 4 bases and 3 bases, there was a span of 11 bases. This CDR3 comprises 14 residues. For the CDR3, the DNA is TGCGCCAGCAGCCTCCGCGATCTAACAGATACGCAGTATTTT. Its protein is CASSLRDLTDTQYF.

The rearrangement uses TRBV2 and TRBJ2-7; TRBD1 matches at 7 bases. The germline CDR1 and CDR2 sequences are SNHLY and FYNNEI. J lost 3 bases, V lost 3 bases, and 2 bases had no gene match. The CDR3 contains 13 residues. CDR3 region: CASSDWTGYEQYF. DNA of the CDR3: TGTGCCAGCAGTGATTGGACAGGCTACGAGCAGTACTTC.

V gene TRBV6-5 combines with J gene TRBJ2-1, with 16 bases fitting TRBD2. Germline trimming cut 6 bases from V and 7 bases from J; bases unmatched to any gene: 3. Germline values: CDR1 MNHEY, CDR2 SVGAGI. This CDR3 region has 15 residues. DNA of the CDR3: TGTGCCAGCAGGGGACTAGCGGGGGGGCCAAATGAGCAGTTCTTC. Protein product: CASRGLAGGPNEQFF.

The rearrangement joins TRBV19 to TRBJ2-6; D perhaps matches TRBD1 (5 bases). This CDR3 spans 18 amino acids. Germline lookup yields CDR1 LNHDA and CDR2 SQIVND (reference sequence). V was trimmed by 5 bases and J by 2 bases, leaving 19 bases between them. CDR3 amino acids: CASSVTGPPFTGANVLTF. CDR3 DNA sequence: TGTGCCAGTAGTGTCACAGGTCCCCCGTTTACTGGGGCCAACGTCCTGACTTTC.

The chain uses TRBV10-3 and TRBJ1-2, with D perhaps matching TRBD1 (5 bases). Trimming removed 10 bases from V and 0 bases from J, with 15 bases in between. From germline, CDR1 is ENHRY and CDR2 SYGVKD. The CDR3 is 14 residues long. CDR3 in amino acids: CATAGGVTNYGYTF. Written as DNA, the CDR3 is TGTGCCACCGCGGGGGGGGTGACTAACTATGGCTACACCTTC.

The chain is built from TRBV11-2 and TRBJ2-3; possible D gene TRBD2, 6 bases. With 5 bases removed from V and 7 bases from J, the gap between germline ends came to 13 bases. There are 13 residues in the CDR3. Germline CDR1 and CDR2: SGHAT and FQNNGV. The CDR3 DNA sequence: TGTGCCAGCAGCCGAGGGAGGACGAATACGCAGTATTTT. Translated, it gives CASSRGRTNTQYF.